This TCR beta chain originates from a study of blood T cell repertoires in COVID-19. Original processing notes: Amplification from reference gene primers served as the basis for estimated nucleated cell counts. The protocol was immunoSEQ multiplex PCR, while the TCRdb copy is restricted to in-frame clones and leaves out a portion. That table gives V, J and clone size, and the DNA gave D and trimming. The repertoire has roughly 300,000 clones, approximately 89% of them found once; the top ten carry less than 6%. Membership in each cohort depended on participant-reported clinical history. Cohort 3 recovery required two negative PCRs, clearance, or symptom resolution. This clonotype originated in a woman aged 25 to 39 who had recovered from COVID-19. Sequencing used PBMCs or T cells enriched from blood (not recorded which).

CDR3 in amino acids: CAWSHMDIEQYF. The CDR3, as DNA: TGTGCCTGGAGCCATATGGACATCGAGCAGTACTTC. The chain couples TRBV30 to TRBJ2-7; perhaps TRBD1 as D (5 bases). Germline V CDR1 and CDR2: GTSNPN, SVGIG (reference sequence). Trimming left V 3 bases short and J 6 bases short, with 12 bases between. The CDR3 contains 12 residues.